The rows below give T cell receptor beta chains drawn from one sample of a study of response to subunit inactivated influenza vaccine. A single record per CDR3 protein comes from TCRdb applying MiXCR to the RT-PCR reads. Of roughly 630,000 distinct CDR3 sequences detected, 13% to 15% appear once; the ten largest clones hold 6% to 9.5%. The sequenced sample was PBMCs from blood, obtained around 15 days before vaccination. Source of these receptors: a man between 50 and 59 years old who received an inactivated influenza vaccine. The CDR3 runs from the conserved cysteine through the conserved F or W. The D gene is left open where the match is weak. Size is omitted from some rows. Given values are once, few, many or a class for expanded clones.

V,size,J,D,DNA,CDR3
TRBV5-1,few,TRBJ2-5,TRBD1,TGCGCCAGCGGACTGACAGGGGCACAAGAGACCCAGTACTTC,CASGLTGAQETQYF
TRBV15,.,TRBJ1-4,TRBD1,TGTGCCACCAGCGGACGGGACAGGGATGAAAAACTGTTTTTT,CATSGRDRDEKLFF
TRBV30,.,TRBJ1-1,TRBD1,TGTGCCTGGAGTAGGGGGGACAGGGTTACGAACACTGAAGCTTTCTTT,CAWSRGDRVTNTEAFF
TRBV20-1,.,TRBJ2-7,.,TGCAGTGCCCCAAACCCCTGGACAGCCACAGGCTCCTACGAGCAGTACTTC,CSAPNPWTATGSYEQYF
TRBV10-2,.,TRBJ2-7,TRBD2,TGCGCCAGCAGTGAGTCGGGACTAGCGGCCTACGAGCAGTACTTC,CASSESGLAAYEQYF
TRBV5-1,many,TRBJ2-7,TRBD2,TGCGCCAGCAGCTTGACCGTGACTAGCGGGATGAGCTCCTACGAGCAGTACTTC,CASSLTVTSGMSSYEQYF
TRBV28,.,TRBJ2-1,.,TGTGCCAGCAGTTTATTATTCAGGGGGGCCGATGAGCAGTTCTTC,CASSLLFRGADEQFF
TRBV27,.,TRBJ1-2,TRBD1,TGTGCCAGCAGTGCGACAGGGATCGGTGGCTACACCTTC,CASSATGIGGYTF
TRBV7-9,.,TRBJ2-5,.,TGTGCCAGCAGCTCAGACCAGTCGACCCAGTACTTC,CASSSDQSTQYF
TRBV20-1,.,TRBJ2-3,.,TGCAGTGCTAGAGATGCTCGGGGATGGAACACAGATACGCAGTATTTT,CSARDARGWNTDTQYF
TRBV12-3/TRBV12-4,few,TRBJ1-5,.,TGTGCCAGCAGTTTATGGCATAGCGGACAGCCCCAGCATTTT,CASSLWHSGQPQHF
TRBV5-1,many,TRBJ1-2,.,TGCGCCAGCAGCTTGGACAGCGGTTTTGGCTACACCTTC,CASSLDSGFGYTF
TRBV27,few,TRBJ2-7,.,TGTGCCAGCAGTTTACTGGGCCCCAGCTCCTACGAGCAGTACTTC,CASSLLGPSSYEQYF
TRBV29-1,few,TRBJ2-7,TRBD1,TGCAGCGTACTTATCGAACAGGGGCCCTACGAGCAGTACTTC,CSVLIEQGPYEQYF
TRBV28,many,TRBJ2-1,TRBD2,TGTGCCAGCAGTTTCCAAGCCAGACTAGCGGGGGGGCCGGGTGAGCAGTTCTTC,CASSFQARLAGGPGEQFF
TRBV7-8,few,TRBJ2-1,.,TGTGCCAGCAGCCACTGGACAGACAATGAGCAGTTCTTC,CASSHWTDNEQFF
TRBV5-1,many,TRBJ2-1,TRBD1,TGCGCCAGCAGTCCCGGGACAGTAGGCTGGAATGAGCAGTTCTTC,CASSPGTVGWNEQFF
TRBV12-3/TRBV12-4,.,TRBJ2-2,TRBD1,TGTGCCAGCAGTCAGAAGACAGGGGCGGGCGGGGAGCTGTTTTTT,CASSQKTGAGGELFF
TRBV14,many,TRBJ2-7,.,TGTGCCAGCAGCCGAAATGCCTACGAGCAGTACTTC,CASSRNAYEQYF
TRBV12-3/TRBV12-4,few,TRBJ2-1,.,TGTGCCAGCAGTTTTGGGAGGGGGCGGAATGAGCAGTTCTTC,CASSFGRGRNEQFF
TRBV20-1,.,TRBJ2-7,.,TGCAGTGCTAGAAGACAGGTAGTTGGGGAGCAGTACTTC,CSARRQVVGEQYF
TRBV12-3/TRBV12-4,few,TRBJ1-2,TRBD1,TGTGCCAGCAGTTTAACAGGGGGCTGGGGCTACACCTTC,CASSLTGGWGYTF
TRBV27,.,TRBJ2-1,TRBD2,TGTGCCAGCAGTTTATCGACTAGCATTGAGCAGTTCTTC,CASSLSTSIEQFF
TRBV6-5,.,TRBJ2-7,.,TGTGCCAGCAGTTACTCGAGGGCCAGGGGAACTTCCTACGAGCAGTACTTC,CASSYSRARGTSYEQYF
TRBV6-2/TRBV6-3,few,TRBJ1-5,.,TGTGCCAGCGATTTGCAGTTAGGTTCTCCGTGGCAGTCCCATAGCAATCAGCCCCAGCATTTT,CASDLQLGSPWQSHSNQPQHF
TRBV10-3,.,TRBJ2-7,TRBD2,TGTGCCATCAGTGAGTCGAAGCGGGAGGGGTACGAGCAGTACTTC,CAISESKREGYEQYF
TRBV27,.,TRBJ2-7,TRBD2,TGTGCCAGCAGAAGAGCGGGGGGCCTGGACGAGCAGTACTTC,CASRRAGGLDEQYF
TRBV18,.,TRBJ1-2,.,TGTGCCAGCTCACCAGGGCATATACTTAACTATGGCTACACCTTC,CASSPGHILNYGYTF
TRBV6-2/TRBV6-3,few,TRBJ1-3,.,TGTGCCAGCAGCACCGTGGGGAGCAGAAACACCATATATTTT,CASSTVGSRNTIYF
TRBV6-2/TRBV6-3,many,TRBJ2-7,.,TGTGCCAGCAGTTACTTTAGCGGCACCTACGAGCAGTACTTC,CASSYFSGTYEQYF
TRBV29-1,many,TRBJ2-7,TRBD2,TGCAGCGCCCTTCTAGCGGGGTCCTACGAGCAGTACTTC,CSALLAGSYEQYF
TRBV18,few,TRBJ1-6,.,TGTGCCAGCTCACCACAGGACGCCCCTTCACCCCTCCACTTT,CASSPQDAPSPLHF
TRBV5-1,many,TRBJ1-1,.,TGCGCCAGCAGCTTGGGTCAGGTCTCGGAAGCTTTCTTT,CASSLGQVSEAFF
TRBV5-1,few,TRBJ1-1,.,TGCGCCAGCAGAAAACAGGAGAACACTGAAGCTTTCTTT,CASRKQENTEAFF